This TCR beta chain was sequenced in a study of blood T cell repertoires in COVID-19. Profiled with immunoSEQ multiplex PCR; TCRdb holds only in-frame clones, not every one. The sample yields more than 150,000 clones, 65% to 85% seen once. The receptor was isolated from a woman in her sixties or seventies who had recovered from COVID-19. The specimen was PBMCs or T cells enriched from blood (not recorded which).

This chain's CDR3 is CASSFSGGPQETQYF. The DNA for the CDR3 is TGTGCCAGCAGCTTTAGCGGGGGGCCACAAGAGACCCAGTACTTC. V usage is TRBV5-5 and J usage is TRBJ2-5, with 10 nucleotides matching TRBD2. Trimming removed 2 bases from V and 2 bases from J; junction bases left unmatched: 3. CDR3 length equals 15 residues. Germline values: CDR1 SGHKS, CDR2 YYEKEE (reference sequence).